This is a list of T cell receptor beta chains from one sample in a study of blood T cell repertoires in COVID-19. Here immunoSEQ multiplex PCR was the method, and the copy in TCRdb shows in-frame clones only, minus some. The data contain about 210,000 clones, about four fifths of them singletons. What was sequenced was PBMCs or T cells enriched from blood (not recorded which). These receptors all come from a woman aged 45-65 years with acute COVID-19. CDR3s include the opening cysteine and the closing phenylalanine or tryptophan. Each record gives: CDR3 protein, J gene, V gene.

CASSMGDRASTEAFF	TRBJ1-1	TRBV19
CASSATGFSSGANVLTF	TRBJ2-6	TRBV9
CASSVGSSGVQETQYF	TRBJ2-5	TRBV9
CASSQGGNNEQFF	TRBJ2-1	TRBV3-1/TRBV3-2
CASSLGLLYEQYF	TRBJ2-7	TRBV12-3/TRBV12-4
CASSPTTGGLETQYF	TRBJ2-5	TRBV21-1
CASSKAGGSGELFF	TRBJ2-2	TRBV6-5
CASSSQGAGNQPQHF	TRBJ1-5	TRBV7-2
CASSRLADRETQYF	TRBJ2-5	TRBV5-1
CASSPGLAGTDTQYF	TRBJ2-3	TRBV5-1
CASSTRQGNQPQHF	TRBJ1-5	TRBV7-2
CASSVGYRAESTDTQYF	TRBJ2-3	TRBV9
CASSPQGGQSPLHF	TRBJ1-6	TRBV3-1/TRBV3-2
CASRGTGVYGYTF	TRBJ1-2	TRBV27
CSVEVGGRGQGTEAFF	TRBJ1-1	TRBV29-1
CASSLALAAEAFF	TRBJ1-1	TRBV7-9
CASSQGGREGPDEQFF	TRBJ2-1	TRBV3-1/TRBV3-2
CASSQEGASGRVSAKNIQYF	TRBJ2-4	TRBV4-2
CASSLSASGYNEQFF	TRBJ2-1	TRBV7-2
CASSLLGVGGPLTTGELFF	TRBJ2-2	TRBV7-2
CASSLSIGTDTQYF	TRBJ2-3	TRBV7-2
CASSRAGLSIQYF	TRBJ2-4	TRBV2
CASSGTTAGANVLTF	TRBJ2-6	TRBV19
CASSLGRGYGYTF	TRBJ1-2	TRBV12-3/TRBV12-4
CASSLTAGGGRAGETQYF	TRBJ2-5	TRBV7-6
CASRLTGHEQYF	TRBJ2-7	TRBV12-3/TRBV12-4
CASSQDSPTTGSEKLFF	TRBJ1-4	TRBV4-3
CASSLSAVSGYTF	TRBJ1-2	TRBV11-2
CASSPRDRVVTEAFF	TRBJ1-1	TRBV18
CASSMTGTGSVYGYTF	TRBJ1-2	TRBV19
CASERDSNEKLFF	TRBJ1-4	TRBV25-1
CASSEALPGRYEQYF	TRBJ2-7	TRBV6-1
CASSSGTGNTEAFF	TRBJ1-1	TRBV7-9
CATSGSGGSYNEQFF	TRBJ2-1	TRBV15
CASSSGQGNQPQHF	TRBJ1-5	TRBV5-1
CAWKRDRVYGYTF	TRBJ1-2	TRBV30
CASSVGQGGRDTQYF	TRBJ2-3	TRBV6-5
CASSVFRTGEGYGYTF	TRBJ1-2	TRBV9
CASQTGGLNTGELFF	TRBJ2-2	TRBV28
CASSSPGGTYEQYF	TRBJ2-7	TRBV6-2/TRBV6-3
CASSDGRGSYNSPLHF	TRBJ1-6	TRBV5-4
CASSPLAGGSGANVLTF	TRBJ2-6	TRBV5-1
CATSDLAGGSYNEQFF	TRBJ2-1	TRBV24-1
CASRGLAGDAYEQYF	TRBJ2-7	TRBV19
CASSLNSAGVRETQYF	TRBJ2-5	TRBV7-2
CASSWGTGPYNEQFF	TRBJ2-1	TRBV7-2
CASSPQRGLAELYEQYF	TRBJ2-7	TRBV18
CASSYSDRGQETQYF	TRBJ2-5	TRBV5-1
CASSTGTSGQETQYF	TRBJ2-5	TRBV19
CASSRWTSGQETQYF	TRBJ2-5	TRBV7-2
CASSLLGGSEQYF	TRBJ2-7	TRBV7-3
CASSGRTSGGSSTDTQYF	TRBJ2-3	TRBV2
CASRQLAHSYEQYF	TRBJ2-7	TRBV7-2
CASRRTGTSHEQYF	TRBJ2-7	TRBV28
CAISEGASNQPQHF	TRBJ1-5	TRBV10-3
CASSLSGYGYTF	TRBJ1-2	TRBV28
CASSQWGGDEQFF	TRBJ2-1	TRBV11-3
CASSLGGFPGGTQYF	TRBJ2-5	TRBV7-2
CASSSRLPPDTQYF	TRBJ2-3	TRBV11-2
CASSLAGQVYEQYF	TRBJ2-7	TRBV5-1